These 3 T cell receptor beta chains originate from one sample sequenced in a study of T cells in localized non-small cell lung cancer. Assay: immunoSEQ multiplex PCR; the TCRdb copy retains only in-frame clones and omits some. The data contain around 140,000 clones, 80% to 90% of them seen just once; the ten biggest clones take up over 1.5%. Sample: peripheral blood, taken before any cancer treatment. These TCRs come from a female donor at least 60 years old with stage I lung adenocarcinoma.

This clone appeared once. J is TRBJ2-5 and V is TRBV29-1; D perhaps matches TRBD1 (6 bases). Trimming pared 3 bases from V and 5 bases from J, leaving 13 bases between. Germline values: CDR1 SQVTM, CDR2 ANQGSEA. The CDR3 loop spans 13 amino acids. Here the CDR3 DNA reads TGCAGCGTTGATTTACAGGGAGTGGAGACCCAGTACTTC. The encoded protein is CSVDLQGVETQYF.

This clone was found once. The J gene is TRBJ2-5, the V gene TRBV10-3; TRBD2 matches 10 bases. With 6 bases clipped from V and 2 bases from J, the junction kept 9 bases outside the gene matches. Germline V gives CDR1 ENHRY, CDR2 SYGVKD. The CDR3 runs to 16 residues. CDR3 coding DNA: TGTGCCATCAGCCTTCTAGCGGGAGCGGCACAAGAGACCCAGTACTTC. This codes for CAISLLAGAAQETQYF.

This sequence joins TRBV18 and TRBJ2-7; 9 nucleotides agree with TRBD2. The ends lost 0 bases at V and 2 bases at J; junction bases unmatched: 2. The germline V gene has CDR1 KGHSH and CDR2 LQKENI. This CDR3 has 15 residues. The CDR3 sequence: CASSPPQREAYEQYF. The CDR3 DNA reads TGTGCCAGCTCACCACCGCAGCGGGAGGCCTACGAGCAGTACTTC.